The subject of this entry is one T cell receptor beta chain. Its antigen is as yet unknown. Trimming shortened V by 5 bases and J by 1 base, and 8 bases separated the two germline ends. Germline V gives CDR1 SQVTM, CDR2 ANQGSEA. CDR3 length: 13 residues. The data derive from a study of radiotherapy plus CTLA-4 blockade in lung cancer. In the study overall: Roughly a sixth of enrolled patients responded objectively, and around 30% had disease control. Study-wide results and caveats: Researchers report tumor-derived TCR clones expanding in blood after radiotherapy plus ipilimumab. Strongest reported response predictors: early blood clone changes and post-radiation interferon-beta.

TCRdb's table, derived via immunoSEQ multiplex PCR, lists solely in-frame clones and lacks some. The sample contains some 50,000 clones, roughly 84% of which appear only once. Enrolled patients, whose metastatic non-small-cell lung cancer was chemo-refractory, received focal radiation plus CTLA-4 blockade with ipilimumab. The rearrangement joins TRBV29-1 to TRBJ2-2; D may be TRBD2 (5 bases). Sequencing used peripheral blood, obtained from a patient treated with radiotherapy plus ipilimumab. The TCR comes from a human donor with non-small cell lung cancer who had a partial response to radiotherapy plus ipilimumab. CDR3 nucleotides: TGCAGCGTTACTAGACAGAACACCGGGGAGCTGTTTTTT. Translating it yields CSVTRQNTGELFF.